This T cell receptor (beta chain) appears in the sequencing data of a study of a mutant IDH1 vaccine in newly diagnosed glioma. Study background: Of the patients given treatment, 62.5% were male and around 38% were female, and a mean age of around 41 years was recorded. Every participant had undergone radiotherapy, temozolomide, or both before, and most underwent both. General observations from the study: Among patients, roughly 95% showed immune responses induced by the vaccine.

Trimming stripped 5 bases from V and 3 bases from J, with 10 bases between. CDR3 length: 12 residues. Germline V gene data show CDR1 as SQVTM and CDR2 as ANQGSEA. Concerning this clone itself: The antigen remains undetermined.

Method: immunoSEQ multiplex PCR; TCRdb's copy keeps in-frame clones and lacks some. This table holds under 35,000 clones, 75% to 90% found once. Time point meaning: baseline, week 1 (first vaccination visit). Treatment of the sample: pre-vaccination baseline after standard-of-care therapy. Tumors from donors were new WHO grade 3 or 4 IDH1-mutant astrocytomas with ATRX loss. The chain links TRBV29-1 to TRBJ1-1; TRBD1 might be the D (5 bases). The specimen comprised PBMCs, sampled from a glioma patient treated with radiotherapy, temozolomide or both. The receptor's source is a woman in her 40s with glioma. The CDR3 sequence is CSVLRGDTEAFF. The CDR3 DNA follows: TGCAGCGTTCTTAGGGGTGACACTGAAGCTTTCTTT. The whole variable domain, remainder taken from reference TRBV29-1 and TRBJ1-1, is SAVISQKPSRDICQRGTSLTIQCQVDSQVTMMFWYRQQPGQSLTLIATANQGSEATYESGFVIDKFPISRPNLTFSTLTVSNMSPEDSSIYLCSVLRGDTEAFFGQGTRLTVV.